A selection of T cell receptor beta chains follows, all from one sample in a study of response to subunit inactivated influenza vaccine. TCRdb analysed the RT-PCR reads with MiXCR anew, one entry per CDR3 protein. In the table there are 250,000 to 350,000 distinct CDR3 sequences, around 20% of which are singletons. The source was PBMCs from blood, collected less than 22 months after vaccination. The source is a man in his fifties or sixties who received an inactivated influenza vaccine. CDR3s include the opening cysteine and the closing phenylalanine or tryptophan. The D gene is left open where the match is weak. A row's size may be missing; if present it is once, few, many or a size class.

len: 14; d_gene: NA; j_gene: TRBJ2-3; v_gene: TRBV7-2; abundance: few; CDR3nt: TGTGCCAGCAGCTGGGGGGGGCGAACAGATACGCAGTATTTT; CDR3aa: CASSWGGRTDTQYF
len: 14; d_gene: NA; j_gene: TRBJ1-5; v_gene: TRBV6-5; abundance: NA; CDR3nt: TGTGCCAGCAGTTCCGGGACAAGCAATCAGCCCCAGCATTTT; CDR3aa: CASSSGTSNQPQHF
len: 14; d_gene: NA; j_gene: TRBJ2-2; v_gene: TRBV10-3; abundance: few; CDR3nt: TGTGCCATCAGTGATGCTCCTGACACCGGGGAGCTGTTTTTT; CDR3aa: CAISDAPDTGELFF
len: 15; d_gene: TRBD1; j_gene: TRBJ2-1; v_gene: TRBV5-1; abundance: NA; CDR3nt: TGCGCCAGCAGCTTCACGGGACAGGAGTACAATGAGCAGTTCTTC; CDR3aa: CASSFTGQEYNEQFF
len: 13; d_gene: NA; j_gene: TRBJ1-1; v_gene: TRBV7-6; abundance: NA; CDR3nt: TGTGCCAGCAGCACCGCTGGCGGCACTGAAGCTTTCTTT; CDR3aa: CASSTAGGTEAFF
len: 15; d_gene: NA; j_gene: TRBJ2-1; v_gene: TRBV12-3/TRBV12-4; abundance: few; CDR3nt: TGTGCCAGCAGTTTACCGGGCAAGCCCTACAATGAGCAGTTCTTC; CDR3aa: CASSLPGKPYNEQFF
len: 13; d_gene: TRBD1; j_gene: TRBJ2-7; v_gene: TRBV12-3/TRBV12-4; abundance: NA; CDR3nt: TGTGCCAGCAGCGCCAGGGGGTCCTACGAGCAGTACTTC; CDR3aa: CASSARGSYEQYF
len: 15; d_gene: TRBD1; j_gene: TRBJ1-2; v_gene: TRBV12-3/TRBV12-4; abundance: few; CDR3nt: TGTGCCAGCAGTCTCACACTACAGGGGAGCGGGGGCTACACCTTC; CDR3aa: CASSLTLQGSGGYTF
len: 15; d_gene: NA; j_gene: TRBJ2-1; v_gene: TRBV27; abundance: few; CDR3nt: TGTGCCAGCAGTTTGGGGGTAGGGACCTACAATGAGCAGTTCTTC; CDR3aa: CASSLGVGTYNEQFF
len: 13; d_gene: NA; j_gene: TRBJ2-1; v_gene: TRBV7-9; abundance: few; CDR3nt: TGTGCCAGCCAGGGACCGCTCTACAATGAGCAGTTCTTC; CDR3aa: CASQGPLYNEQFF
len: 13; d_gene: NA; j_gene: TRBJ1-1; v_gene: TRBV3-1; abundance: many; CDR3nt: TGTGCCAGCAGCCAAGTGGCTCAGGGGGAAGCTTTCTTT; CDR3aa: CASSQVAQGEAFF
len: 18; d_gene: NA; j_gene: TRBJ1-1; v_gene: TRBV6-1; abundance: few; CDR3nt: TGTGCCAGCAGTCCCTCCGAGGGGCGCCGGGCGAGGAACACTGAAGCTTTCTTT; CDR3aa: CASSPSEGRRARNTEAFF
len: 14; d_gene: NA; j_gene: TRBJ1-1; v_gene: TRBV4-2; abundance: few; CDR3nt: TGTGCCAGCAGCCAGCAGAACCGGGGCCCTGAAGCTTTCTTT; CDR3aa: CASSQQNRGPEAFF
len: 15; d_gene: TRBD1; j_gene: TRBJ2-1; v_gene: TRBV15; abundance: NA; CDR3nt: TGTGCCACCAGCAGCCGGGACAGGGAGATCAATGAGCAGTTCTTC; CDR3aa: CATSSRDREINEQFF
len: 13; d_gene: NA; j_gene: TRBJ2-2; v_gene: TRBV29-1; abundance: few; CDR3nt: TGCAGCGTGCTCGGTAGTAGCGCCGGGGAGCTGTTTTTT; CDR3aa: CSVLGSSAGELFF
len: 18; d_gene: TRBD1; j_gene: TRBJ2-1; v_gene: TRBV7-3; abundance: few; CDR3nt: TGTGCCAGCAGCTTAATGGGGTTTGGGGACAGGAGCTACAATGAGCAGTTCTTC; CDR3aa: CASSLMGFGDRSYNEQFF
len: 13; d_gene: NA; j_gene: TRBJ1-3; v_gene: TRBV30; abundance: NA; CDR3nt: TGTGCCTGTACCTGGGATATTGGAAACACCATATATTTT; CDR3aa: CACTWDIGNTIYF
len: 15; d_gene: NA; j_gene: TRBJ1-1; v_gene: TRBV18; abundance: NA; CDR3nt: TGTGCCAGCTCACCATTCAGGGGCCTCGACACTGAAGCTTTCTTT; CDR3aa: CASSPFRGLDTEAFF
len: 15; d_gene: TRBD2; j_gene: TRBJ2-3; v_gene: TRBV5-6; abundance: few; CDR3nt: TGTGCCAGCAGCTATCAAAGCGGGGGGACAGATACGCAGTATTTT; CDR3aa: CASSYQSGGTDTQYF
len: 14; d_gene: NA; j_gene: TRBJ1-5; v_gene: TRBV20-1; abundance: NA; CDR3nt: TGCAGTGCTAGCCAGCGGGGGCGAGGACAGCCCCAGCATTTT; CDR3aa: CSASQRGRGQPQHF
len: 14; d_gene: TRBD2; j_gene: TRBJ2-1; v_gene: TRBV5-1; abundance: NA; CDR3nt: TGCGCCAGCAGCTTGGCCGTAGGGACTACTGAGCAGTTCTTC; CDR3aa: CASSLAVGTTEQFF
len: 15; d_gene: NA; j_gene: TRBJ2-6; v_gene: TRBV20-1; abundance: NA; CDR3nt: TGCAGTGCTAGTTCTGGCCACTCTGGGGCCAACGTCCTGACTTTC; CDR3aa: CSASSGHSGANVLTF
len: 12; d_gene: NA; j_gene: TRBJ1-5; v_gene: TRBV7-9; abundance: many; CDR3nt: TGTGCCAGCAGCACCTTGGAGGGGCCCCAGCATTTT; CDR3aa: CASSTLEGPQHF
len: 16; d_gene: NA; j_gene: TRBJ1-5; v_gene: TRBV4-1; abundance: many; CDR3nt: TGCGCCAGCAGCCAAGAAGGTAACAGGGTCGATCAGCCCCAGCATTTT; CDR3aa: CASSQEGNRVDQPQHF
len: 15; d_gene: NA; j_gene: TRBJ1-2; v_gene: TRBV12-3/TRBV12-4; abundance: few; CDR3nt: TGTGCCAGCAGTTTAGCGCAGGCCAGGGTACGTGGCTACACCTTC; CDR3aa: CASSLAQARVRGYTF
len: 15; d_gene: TRBD1; j_gene: TRBJ1-1; v_gene: TRBV20-1; abundance: NA; CDR3nt: TGCAGTGCTAGCCCGGGACAGCTCATGAACACTGAAGCTTTCTTT; CDR3aa: CSASPGQLMNTEAFF
len: 15; d_gene: TRBD1; j_gene: TRBJ2-4; v_gene: TRBV12-3/TRBV12-4; abundance: few; CDR3nt: TGTGCCAGCAGTTCGTCCGGGACAGGGAAAAACATTCAGTACTTC; CDR3aa: CASSSSGTGKNIQYF
len: 15; d_gene: NA; j_gene: TRBJ1-1; v_gene: TRBV14; abundance: NA; CDR3nt: TGTGCCAGCAGCCAAGTGGGGGAGGGAAGGACTGAAGCTTTCTTT; CDR3aa: CASSQVGEGRTEAFF
len: 11; d_gene: NA; j_gene: TRBJ2-2; v_gene: TRBV15; abundance: NA; CDR3nt: TGTGCCACCAGTAGCACCGGGGAGCTGTTTTTT; CDR3aa: CATSSTGELFF
len: 15; d_gene: TRBD1; j_gene: TRBJ1-1; v_gene: TRBV6-5; abundance: few; CDR3nt: TGTGCCAGCAGTTACGGACAGGGCTGGGGCACTGAAGCTTTCTTT; CDR3aa: CASSYGQGWGTEAFF
len: 14; d_gene: NA; j_gene: TRBJ2-3; v_gene: TRBV2; abundance: NA; CDR3nt: TGTGCCAGCAGTGAAGGCAGGGGCACAGATACGCAGTATTTT; CDR3aa: CASSEGRGTDTQYF
len: 13; d_gene: TRBD1; j_gene: TRBJ2-3; v_gene: TRBV28; abundance: NA; CDR3nt: TGTGCCAGCAGACGACAGGGACCCGATACGCAGTATTTT; CDR3aa: CASRRQGPDTQYF
len: 14; d_gene: NA; j_gene: TRBJ1-5; v_gene: TRBV12-3/TRBV12-4; abundance: many; CDR3nt: TGTGCCAGCAGCCAGACAAGGGTGAGTCAGCCCCAGCATTTT; CDR3aa: CASSQTRVSQPQHF
len: 15; d_gene: NA; j_gene: TRBJ2-5; v_gene: TRBV5-1; abundance: NA; CDR3nt: TGCGCCAGCAGCCCCGGTCGGGGGGCACGGGAGACCCAGTACTTC; CDR3aa: CASSPGRGARETQYF
len: 14; d_gene: NA; j_gene: TRBJ1-3; v_gene: TRBV12-3/TRBV12-4; abundance: few; CDR3nt: TGTGCCAGCAGTCAAGAGATACCTGGAAACACCATATATTTT; CDR3aa: CASSQEIPGNTIYF
len: 17; d_gene: TRBD1; j_gene: TRBJ1-2; v_gene: TRBV20-1; abundance: many; CDR3nt: TGCAGTGCTAGAGATCGGGACAGGTACCTCCTTGGCTATGGCTACACCTTC; CDR3aa: CSARDRDRYLLGYGYTF
len: 16; d_gene: NA; j_gene: TRBJ2-3; v_gene: TRBV5-1; abundance: NA; CDR3nt: TGCGCCAGCAGGACTCGAGGGACAATCTGGGCAGATACGCAGTATTTT; CDR3aa: CASRTRGTIWADTQYF
len: 14; d_gene: NA; j_gene: TRBJ1-1; v_gene: TRBV10-3; abundance: many; CDR3nt: TGTGCCATCAGTGGGCGAGGGATGAACACTGAAGCTTTCTTT; CDR3aa: CAISGRGMNTEAFF
len: 17; d_gene: NA; j_gene: TRBJ1-6; v_gene: TRBV12-3/TRBV12-4; abundance: many; CDR3nt: TGTGCCAGCAGTTTAGGTGATTTTCTCAAGAGGGCTTCACCCCTCCACTTT; CDR3aa: CASSLGDFLKRASPLHF
len: 17; d_gene: TRBD1; j_gene: TRBJ2-1; v_gene: TRBV4-3; abundance: NA; CDR3nt: TGCGCCAGCAGCCTCGGGAGCGGCAGGGGGCTATACAATGAGCAGTTCTTC; CDR3aa: CASSLGSGRGLYNEQFF
len: 14; d_gene: NA; j_gene: TRBJ1-3; v_gene: TRBV27; abundance: NA; CDR3nt: TGTGCCAGCAGTTCCGGGGGTCCTGGAAACACCATATATTTT; CDR3aa: CASSSGGPGNTIYF
len: 13; d_gene: NA; j_gene: TRBJ1-2; v_gene: TRBV7-2; abundance: few; CDR3nt: TGTGCCAGCAGCCCAGTAGGGGAATATGGCTACACCTTC; CDR3aa: CASSPVGEYGYTF
len: 14; d_gene: NA; j_gene: TRBJ1-2; v_gene: TRBV7-2; abundance: NA; CDR3nt: TGTGCCAGCATCTTAGCCGGGGTAAACTATGGCTACACCTTC; CDR3aa: CASILAGVNYGYTF
len: 13; d_gene: NA; j_gene: TRBJ1-1; v_gene: TRBV3-1; abundance: many; CDR3nt: TGTGCCAGCAGCCAAGTTGCAGGAACTGAAGCTTTCTTT; CDR3aa: CASSQVAGTEAFF
len: 14; d_gene: TRBD1; j_gene: TRBJ1-2; v_gene: TRBV5-1; abundance: few; CDR3nt: TGCGCCAGCAGCAAGGAACAAACAGGGGGTGGCTACACCTTC; CDR3aa: CASSKEQTGGGYTF
len: 16; d_gene: NA; j_gene: TRBJ1-6; v_gene: TRBV6-2/TRBV6-3; abundance: NA; CDR3nt: TGTGCCAGCAGTTACTCGAAGGTTGGGGGTTTCTCAACCCTCCACTTT; CDR3aa: CASSYSKVGGFSTLHF
len: 14; d_gene: NA; j_gene: TRBJ1-1; v_gene: TRBV7-8; abundance: many; CDR3nt: TGTGCCAGCAGCGCGACAGTTATGAACACTGAAGCTTTCTTT; CDR3aa: CASSATVMNTEAFF
len: 16; d_gene: TRBD1; j_gene: TRBJ2-7; v_gene: TRBV14; abundance: NA; CDR3nt: TGTGCCAGCAGCCCTCCCGGACAGGTCCTTTACTACGAGCAGTACTTC; CDR3aa: CASSPPGQVLYYEQYF
len: 12; d_gene: NA; j_gene: TRBJ1-6; v_gene: TRBV5-1; abundance: NA; CDR3nt: TGCGCCAGCAGCTTATACGGAGGGCCCCTCCACTTT; CDR3aa: CASSLYGGPLHF
len: 15; d_gene: NA; j_gene: TRBJ2-1; v_gene: TRBV7-2; abundance: NA; CDR3nt: TGTGCCAGCAGCTTATCGACTAGTACCTACAATGAGCAGTTCTTC; CDR3aa: CASSLSTSTYNEQFF
len: 14; d_gene: NA; j_gene: TRBJ1-5; v_gene: TRBV12-3/TRBV12-4; abundance: few; CDR3nt: TGTGCCAGCAGTTTCGCAGGGGTAAATCAGCCCCAGCATTTT; CDR3aa: CASSFAGVNQPQHF
len: 15; d_gene: TRBD1; j_gene: TRBJ1-4; v_gene: TRBV4-3; abundance: NA; CDR3nt: TGCGCCAGCAGCCTCGGGGACAGGGACGATGAAAAACTGTTTTTT; CDR3aa: CASSLGDRDDEKLFF
len: 11; d_gene: NA; j_gene: TRBJ1-4; v_gene: TRBV29-1; abundance: many; CDR3nt: TGCAGCGTTAGCCCTGGAGAAAAACTGTTTTTT; CDR3aa: CSVSPGEKLFF
len: 10; d_gene: NA; j_gene: TRBJ2-7; v_gene: TRBV30; abundance: NA; CDR3nt: TGTGCGGTAGGTTGGGACGAGCAGTACTTC; CDR3aa: CAVGWDEQYF
len: 13; d_gene: NA; j_gene: TRBJ2-7; v_gene: TRBV7-9; abundance: few; CDR3nt: TGTGCCAGCAGCTTTGAGGTGGCTTACGAGCAGTACTTC; CDR3aa: CASSFEVAYEQYF